A single sample gave rise to the 23 T cell receptor beta chains below, sequenced in a study of shared clonotypes between healthy human individuals. Libraries were prepared by immunoSEQ multiplex PCR; TCRdb keeps only in-frame clonotypes and omits some of them. The sample contains a few million clones, approximately 95% of which appear only once. The sequencing input was naive CD4+ T cells from PBMCs. Subset defined: CD45RA+ positively selected. The origin of the receptors is a man aged 18 to 35 in good health. Some clones in this sample may be carry-over from other donors' samples.

This chain uses TRBV9 with TRBJ1-1, with a tentative D call TRBD1 (5 bases). This CDR3 comprises 14 residues. Trimming took 3 bases from V and 3 from J, leaving 12 bases between them. Germline V gene data show CDR1 as SGDLS and CDR2 as YYNGEE. The DNA for the CDR3 is TGTGCCAGCAGCGCCGACGGGGGGGACACTGAAGCTTTCTTT. Amino acid sequence: CASSADGGDTEAFF.

This clone has only one observation. CDR3 amino acids: CASSPGRGGWADTQYF. The CDR3 DNA reads as TGTGCCAGCAGCCCCGGTCGAGGAGGATGGGCAGATACGCAGTATTTT. The gene calls are TRBV7-3 and TRBJ2-3, with D possibly TRBD2 on 5 matching bases. This CDR3 has 16 amino acids. Germline V gives CDR1 SGHTA, CDR2 FQGTGA. V lost 5 bases and J lost 4, with 19 bases in between.

Worth noting for this clone: Other nucleotide sequences in the sample specify the same CDR3. The CDR3, as DNA: TGTGCCAGCAGCCAAGACAGGGCCTACAATGAGCAGTTCTTC. Protein: CASSQDRAYNEQFF. The chain recombines TRBV4-2 with TRBJ2-1; D is possibly TRBD1 (5 bases). Per germline, CDR1 LGHNA and CDR2 YNFKEQ. V was shortened by 0 bases and J by 2 bases, with 5 bases between the two germline ends. This CDR3 contains 14 residues.

CDR3 coding DNA: TGTGCCAGTCTTGACGTTGGGGGGCCCACGAACACTGAAGCTTTCTTT. Its protein product is CASLDVGGPTNTEAFF. The chain carries TRBV19 and TRBJ1-1; a possible D gene is TRBD1 (6 bases). V lost 8 bases and J lost 1, with 20 bases in between. The CDR3 is made up of 16 amino acids. Germline loops: CDR1 LNHDA, CDR2 SQIVND (reference sequence).

The DNA for the CDR3 is TGTGCCAGCGACAGCGTTGGGCGAACAAGTAGAGAGACCCAGTACTTC. Amino acid sequence: CASDSVGRTSRETQYF. The V and J genes are TRBV27 and TRBJ2-5; D possibly corresponds to TRBD1 (5 bases). Germline V gene data show CDR1 as MNHEY and CDR2 as SMNVEV (reference sequence). The CDR3 is made up of 16 amino acids. V was pared by 8 bases and J by 4 bases, with 23 bases between.

This clone was picked up a small number of times. The CDR3 nucleotides are TGTGCCAGCAGTGGGGACCTCACCTTC. Its protein is CASSGDLTF. The chain has TRBV6-6 and TRBJ1-2, with D perhaps TRBD1 (5 bases). In germline, CDR1 is MNHNY, CDR2 SVGAGI (reference sequence). V lost 5 bases, J lost 13 bases, and 8 bases lay in between. This CDR3 has 9 amino acids.

J is TRBJ2-5 and V is TRBV11-3; 10 bases agree with TRBD2. The trim removed 1 base at V and 5 bases at J, leaving 7 bases unmatched. CDR3 size: 16 residues. CDR1 is SGHNT and CDR2 is YENEEA in the germline V gene. The CDR3: CASSLVASGRGETQYF. DNA for the CDR3: TGTGCCAGCAGCTTAGTGGCTAGCGGGAGAGGGGAGACCCAGTACTTC. The entire variable domain, with the rest obtained from reference TRBV11-3 and TRBJ2-5, is as follows: EAGVVQSPRYKIIEKKQPVAFWCNPISGHNTLYWYLQNLGQGPELLIRYENEEAVDDSQLPKDRFSAERLKGVDSTLKIQPAELGDSAVYLCASSLVASGRGETQYFGPGTRLLVL.

The chain is built from TRBV7-2 and TRBJ1-5; D gene unclear. V lost 1 base, J lost 2 bases, and 9 bases lay in between. Per the germline V gene, CDR1 is SGHTA and CDR2 is FQGNSA. The CDR3 sequence is 15 residues long. The CDR3 protein is CASSLGTRGNQPQHF. Written as DNA, the CDR3 is TGTGCCAGCAGCTTAGGTACCCGGGGCAATCAGCCCCAGCATTTT.

This clone was seen only once. This chain connects TRBV28 to TRBJ2-7; 7 bases fit TRBD1. Germline lookup yields CDR1 MDHEN and CDR2 SYDVKM. The CDR3 has 14 amino acids. The V segment lost 5 bases and the J segment 7 bases; nucleotides outside the gene matches: 11. The CDR3 sequence is CASSPPPDRREQYF. DNA for the CDR3: TGTGCCAGCAGTCCCCCCCCGGACAGGCGGGAGCAGTACTTC.

V and J are TRBV28 and TRBJ2-7; D ambiguous. The germline V gene encodes CDR1 MDHEN and CDR2 SYDVKM. V was cut by 6 bases and J by 4 bases, with 28 bases left in between. The CDR3 is 18 amino acids. The CDR3 loop is CASRGWFKAGTQDYEQYF. For the CDR3, the DNA is TGTGCCAGCAGGGGGTGGTTTAAGGCCGGCACCCAAGATTACGAGCAGTACTTC.

This clone was found once. The chain uses TRBV2 and TRBJ1-1, with 8 bases aligning to TRBD1. Germline-derived CDR1 and CDR2 are SNHLY and FYNNEI. After removal of 6 bases from V and 0 bases from J, the junction contained 6 bases not matched to a gene. The CDR3 runs to 15 residues. CDR3 nucleotide sequence: TGTGCCAGCAGGCCGACAGGGGCGCTGAACACTGAAGCTTTCTTT. Translation: CASRPTGALNTEAFF.

The chain has TRBV4-2 and TRBJ1-2; a weak D match, TRBD1 (5 bases). CDR1 LGHNA and CDR2 YNFKEQ come from the germline V gene. Between the trimmed V and J ends, which lost 1 base and 5 bases, there was a span of 20 bases. The CDR3 runs to 17 residues. The CDR3 coding sequence is TGTGCCAGCAGCCAAGCTCAGGTGTGGGGGTGGGGTTATGGCTACACCTTC. It specifies CASSQAQVWGWGYGYTF.

The gene calls are TRBV5-4 and TRBJ2-1; 10 bases map to TRBD2. With 0 bases clipped from V and 2 bases from J, the junction kept 2 bases outside the gene matches. The CDR3 totals 16 residues. CDR1 is SGHNT and CDR2 is YYREEE in the germline V gene (reference sequence). The CDR3 region is CASSLALAGAYNEQFF. The DNA of the CDR3 is TGTGCCAGCAGCTTGGCGCTAGCGGGGGCCTACAATGAGCAGTTCTTC.

The chain couples TRBV19 to TRBJ2-2; TRBD1 matches at 8 bases. V trimming: 10 bases; J trimming: 5 bases; junction bases outside the gene matches: 3. Germline CDR1 is LNHDA and CDR2 is SQIVND (reference sequence). The CDR3 length is 12 residues. The CDR3 sequence is CAINRGTGELFF. CDR3 coding DNA: TGTGCCATTAACAGGGGGACCGGGGAGCTGTTTTTT.

The chain recombines TRBV28 with TRBJ2-5; either TRBD1 or TRBD2 may supply D (6 bases each). V lost 6 bases and J lost 5, with 16 bases in between. Germline loops: CDR1 MDHEN, CDR2 SYDVKM. The CDR3 length is 14 residues. CDR3 loop: CASSVMGGAETQYF. CDR3 bases: TGTGCCAGCAGCGTGATGGGGGGCGCGGAGACCCAGTACTTC. Based on the CDR3 plus reference TRBV28 and TRBJ2-5, the full variable domain is DVKVTQSSRYLVKRTGEKVFLECVQDMDHENMFWYRQDPGLGLRLIYFSYDVKMKEKGDIPEGYSVSREKKERFSLILESASTNQTSMYLCASSVMGGAETQYFGPGTRLLVL.

The rearrangement uses TRBV5-1 and TRBJ2-1; D could derive from TRBD1 or TRBD2 (5 bases each). Looked up from germline, CDR1 is SGHRS and CDR2 is YFSETQ. The CDR3 sequence is 13 residues long. V dropped 5 bases and J dropped 10 bases, with 16 bases sitting between them. The CDR3 DNA sequence: TGCGCCAGCAGTCAACTTCGGGGCGCAGAGCAGTTCTTC. Protein product: CASSQLRGAEQFF.

The V and J genes are TRBV7-3 and TRBJ2-7; TRBD2 matches 13 bases. The V gene's germline CDR1 is SGHTA and CDR2 FQGTGA. V lost 5 bases to trimming and J lost 5 bases; unmatched junction nucleotides: 6. The CDR3 has 15 amino acids. CDR3 in amino acids: CASSMTSGRLDEQYF. The CDR3 nucleotides read TGTGCCAGCAGCATGACTAGCGGGAGGTTGGACGAGCAGTACTTC.

CDR3 nucleotides: TGCGCCAGCAGCCGTTCGGCTAGCGGGGGATACAATGAGCAGTTCTTC. Translated, it gives CASSRSASGGYNEQFF. This chain joins TRBV5-1 and TRBJ2-1, with TRBD2 matching over 10 bases. With V trimmed by 4 bases and J by 4 bases, 8 bases remained unmatched. Germline lookup yields CDR1 SGHRS and CDR2 YFSETQ. CDR3 length equals 16 residues.

V is TRBV11-3 and J is TRBJ2-1; D may correspond to TRBD1 or TRBD2 (6 bases each). This CDR3 has 17 residues. Germline CDR1 SGHNT, CDR2 YENEEA. V was trimmed by 5 bases and J by 5 bases, leaving 22 bases between them. CDR3: CASSHLGQGGMDNEQFF. Written as DNA, the CDR3 is TGTGCCAGCAGCCACCTGGGACAAGGGGGGATGGACAATGAGCAGTTCTTC.

The rearrangement uses TRBV27 and TRBJ1-5; unclear D gene. Trimming took off 5 bases at V and 3 bases at J, with 11 bases between the two ends. Germline CDR1 is MNHEY and CDR2 is SMNVEV (reference sequence). The CDR3 totals 14 residues. The DNA of the CDR3 is TGTGCCAGCAGTCCCCGGGGTCTCAATCAGCCCCAGCATTTT. Translated: CASSPRGLNQPQHF.

The V gene is TRBV29-1, the J gene TRBJ1-4, with D uncertain. CDR3 length equals 11 residues. Germline CDR1 and CDR2: SQVTM and ANQGSEA. Trimming shortened V by 2 bases and J by 5 bases, and 3 bases separated the two germline ends. The CDR3 is CSVEYNEKLFF. The CDR3 bases are TGCAGCGTTGAATACAATGAAAAACTGTTTTTT.

The chain is built from TRBV28 and TRBJ1-2; possible D gene TRBD1, 6 bases. Germline assignment: CDR1 MDHEN and CDR2 SYDVKM. Trimming left V 3 bases short and J 13 bases short, with 15 bases between. This CDR3 has 12 residues. This chain's CDR3 is CASSFRGRHFTF. The CDR3 nucleotides are TGTGCCAGCAGTTTCAGGGGACGCCATTTCACCTTC.

The rearrangement joins TRBV28 to TRBJ1-5; tentatively, D is TRBD1 (5 bases). The length of the CDR3 is 13 residues. The V and J ends lost 6 bases and 5 bases respectively, with 11 bases between them. Germline V CDR1 and CDR2: MDHEN, SYDVKM. CDR3 bases: TGTGCCAGCAGGTGGGGGGGGGATCAGCCCCAGCATTTT. Translating it yields CASRWGGDQPQHF. The complete variable domain, with remaining parts taken from reference TRBV28 and TRBJ1-5, reads DVKVTQSSRYLVKRTGEKVFLECVQDMDHENMFWYRQDPGLGLRLIYFSYDVKMKEKGDIPEGYSVSREKKERFSLILESASTNQTSMYLCASRWGGDQPQHFGDGTRLSIL.